Listed here are 16 T cell receptor beta chains from one sample, sequenced in a study of cytomegalovirus exposure and HLA in healthy donors. The PCR was carried out with 60 Vbeta primers and 13 Jbeta primers. Produced via immunoSEQ multiplex PCR; TCRdb's table is partial and in-frame only. The profile shows roughly 140,000 clones, roughly 75% of them singletons. The sequencing input was PBMCs. The receptor source for this set is a man between 40 and 49 years old in good health and CMV-seropositive.

The V gene is TRBV6-5, the J gene TRBJ2-5; 8 nucleotides match TRBD2. Per the germline V gene, CDR1 is MNHEY and CDR2 is SVGAGI. With 0 bases clipped from V and 5 bases from J, the junction kept 5 bases outside the gene matches. The CDR3 covers 15 residues. The CDR3: CASSYSRGGPETQYF. CDR3 nucleotides: TGTGCCAGCAGTTACTCGCGCGGGGGGCCGGAGACCCAGTACTTC.

This clone came up once. V gene TRBV29-1 combines with J gene TRBJ2-3, with TRBD2 matching over 8 bases. The CDR3 runs 13 residues. CDR1 is SQVTM, CDR2 ANQGSEA, per germline. Losses at the gene ends were 6 bases for V and 4 bases for J; bases not matched to a gene: 6. The CDR3 DNA reads TGCAGCGTCGGCGCGGGAGGCTCAGATACGCAGTATTTT. Its translation is CSVGAGGSDTQYF.

The chain joins TRBV7-9 to TRBJ2-7, with D possibly TRBD1 on 5 matching bases. There are 14 residues in the CDR3. V lost 1 base to trimming and J lost 3 bases, with 10 bases between them. The V gene's germline CDR1 is SEHNR and CDR2 FQNEAQ (reference sequence). CDR3 protein: CASSLEFTGYEQYF. CDR3 bases: TGTGCCAGCAGCTTAGAGTTTACAGGCTACGAGCAGTACTTC.

This chain connects TRBV5-1 to TRBJ1-1, with 9 bases aligning to TRBD1. Per the germline V gene, CDR1 is SGHRS and CDR2 is YFSETQ. Trimming cost V 9 bases and J 5 bases; bases outside gene matches: 11. The CDR3 loop spans 14 amino acids. CDR3 loop: CATKTGGFDTEAFF. In DNA, the CDR3 is TGCGCCACTAAAACAGGGGGCTTTGATACTGAAGCTTTCTTT.

The chain employs TRBV9 and TRBJ2-3; 10 bases align to TRBD1. Germline CDR1 SGDLS, CDR2 YYNGEE. The CDR3 extends over 14 amino acids. V lost 4 bases and J lost 5; bases outside the gene matches: 4. The CDR3 nucleotides are TGTGCCAGCAGCCTTCGGGACAGGGGAGATACGCAGTATTTT. It yields the protein CASSLRDRGDTQYF.

The chain's CDR3 is CASSLETGRTEAFF. DNA of the CDR3: TGTGCCAGCAGCTTGGAGACAGGGAGGACTGAAGCTTTCTTT. The rearrangement joins TRBV5-4 to TRBJ1-1; 7 bases match TRBD1. V gave up 0 bases and J gave up 5 bases; unmatched junction bases: 4. The CDR3 runs 14 residues. Germline-derived CDR1 and CDR2 are SGHNT and YYREEE (reference sequence).

This clone was seen only once. This sequence joins TRBV7-6 and TRBJ1-2; D is perhaps TRBD1 (5 bases). V lost 5 bases to trimming and J lost 4 bases, with 17 bases between them. The CDR3 totals 15 residues. CDR1 SGHVS and CDR2 FNYEAQ come from the germline V gene. The CDR3 region is CASSPGAGGSYGYTF. The CDR3 nucleotides read TGTGCCAGCAGCCCCGGGGCAGGCGGGAGCTATGGCTACACCTTC.

This clone was observed a few times. The V and J genes are TRBV18 and TRBJ1-3; D not certain. Trimming pared 2 bases from V and 5 bases from J, leaving 19 bases between. Germline-derived CDR1 and CDR2 are KGHSH and LQKENI. The length of the CDR3 is 17 residues. The DNA for the CDR3 is TGTGCCAGCTCACCAATACCTGTGACACAACCTCGAAACACCATATATTTT. Translation gives CASSPIPVTQPRNTIYF.

The rearrangement uses TRBV5-6 and TRBJ2-7, with 9 bases fitting TRBD2. CDR3 length: 15 amino acids. Germline CDR1 and CDR2: SGHDT and YYEEEE. Unmatched junction bases numbered 7, after V lost 1 base and J lost 5 bases. The DNA of the CDR3 is TGTGCCAGCAGCTTGAGTCGCGGGAGGGCCCACGAGCAGTACTTC. This encodes CASSLSRGRAHEQYF.

This chain joins TRBV5-1 and TRBJ2-1, with 11 nucleotides matching TRBD2. Germline V gives CDR1 SGHRS, CDR2 YFSETQ. V gave up 4 bases and J gave up 8 bases; unmatched junction bases: 20. The length of the CDR3 is 19 residues. This chain's CDR3 is CASSPFGVAGGPLVYEQFF. The DNA for the CDR3 is TGCGCCAGCAGCCCCTTTGGGGTAGCGGGGGGGCCATTAGTCTATGAGCAGTTCTTC.

The V gene is TRBV27, the J gene TRBJ2-7; tentatively, D is TRBD1 (6 bases). V was shortened by 7 bases and J by 4 bases, with 14 bases between the two germline ends. The CDR3 runs to 13 residues. CDR1 is MNHEY, CDR2 SMNVEV, per germline (reference sequence). The CDR3 bases are TGTGCCAGCACCACAGGGTTAGGTTACGAGCAGTACTTC. Protein: CASTTGLGYEQYF.

There are a few counts of this clone. The chain carries TRBV7-2 and TRBJ2-6; maybe TRBD2 (6 bases). The CDR3 is 15 amino acids. The germline gives CDR1 SGHTA, CDR2 FQGNSA. V was shortened by 1 base and J by 2 bases, with 6 bases between the two germline ends. CDR3 nucleotides: TGTGCCAGCAGCTTAGGCGGGGCTGGGGCCAACGTCCTGACTTTC. This encodes CASSLGGAGANVLTF.

DNA for the CDR3: TGTGCCAGCAGCTTGGGTCTGGCTAGCGGGAGCACAGATACGCAGTATTTT. Translating gives CASSLGLASGSTDTQYF. The V and J genes are TRBV5-4 and TRBJ2-3; 8 bases map to TRBD2. Germline lookup yields CDR1 SGHNT and CDR2 YYREEE (reference sequence). This CDR3 spans 17 amino acids. J lost 0 bases, V lost 0 bases, and 6 bases had no gene match. The entire variable domain, with the rest obtained from reference TRBV5-4 and TRBJ2-3, is as follows: ETGVTQSPTHLIKTRGQQVTLRCSSQSGHNTVSWYQQALGQGPQFIFQYYREEENGRGNFPPRFSGLQFPNYSSELNVNALELDDSALYLCASSLGLASGSTDTQYFGPGTRLTVL.

This clone appeared a few times. The rearrangement joins TRBV5-4 to TRBJ2-7; a weak D match, TRBD2 (5 bases). V lost 0 bases, J lost 1 base, and 11 bases lay in between. This CDR3 spans 15 amino acids. Germline loops: CDR1 SGHNT, CDR2 YYREEE (reference sequence). The DNA for the CDR3 is TGTGCCAGCAGCTTGGCGGGATATGGGTCCTACGAGCAGTACTTC. This translates into CASSLAGYGSYEQYF.

J is TRBJ1-2 and V is TRBV5-1; D is perhaps TRBD1 (6 bases). The germline V gene encodes CDR1 SGHRS and CDR2 YFSETQ. The CDR3 has 13 amino acids. With 2 bases removed from V and 6 bases from J, the gap between germline ends came to 11 bases. CDR3 sequence reads: CASSLRTDNGYTF. The CDR3, as DNA: TGCGCCAGCAGCTTAAGGACAGACAATGGCTACACCTTC. Based on the CDR3 plus reference TRBV5-1 and TRBJ1-2, the full variable domain is KAGVTQTPRYLIKTRGQQVTLSCSPISGHRSVSWYQQTPGQGLQFLFEYFSETQRNKGNFPGRFSGRQFSNSRSEMNVSTLELGDSALYLCASSLRTDNGYTFGSGTRLTVV.

This clone was observed a handful of times. V is TRBV19 and J is TRBJ2-7, with D unclear. The CDR3 is 14 residues long. Germline assignment: CDR1 LNHDA and CDR2 SQIVND (reference sequence). With 3 bases removed from V and 2 bases from J, the gap between germline ends came to 11 bases. The CDR3 region is CASSMMGPTYEQYF. The CDR3 DNA reads TGTGCCAGTAGTATGATGGGCCCTACCTACGAGCAGTACTTC.